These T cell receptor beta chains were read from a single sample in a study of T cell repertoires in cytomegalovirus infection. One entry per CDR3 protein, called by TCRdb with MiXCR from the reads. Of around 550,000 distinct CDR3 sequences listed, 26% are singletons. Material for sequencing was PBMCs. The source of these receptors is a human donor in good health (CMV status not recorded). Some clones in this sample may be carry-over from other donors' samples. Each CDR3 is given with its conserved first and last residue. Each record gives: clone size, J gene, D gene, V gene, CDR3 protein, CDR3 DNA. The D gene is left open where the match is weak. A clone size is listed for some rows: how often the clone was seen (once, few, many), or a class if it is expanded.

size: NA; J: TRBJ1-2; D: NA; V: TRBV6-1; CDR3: CASRTENYGYTF; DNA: TGTGCCAGCAGGACGGAGAACTATGGCTACACCTTC
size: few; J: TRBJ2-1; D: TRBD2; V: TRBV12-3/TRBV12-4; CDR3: CASNPSSGPYNEQFF; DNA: TGTGCCAGCAACCCTTCTAGCGGACCCTACAATGAGCAGTTCTTC
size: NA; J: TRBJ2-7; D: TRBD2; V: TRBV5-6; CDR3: CASSLVGSGYSYEQYF; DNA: TGTGCCAGCAGCTTGGTGGGTAGCGGGTACTCCTACGAGCAGTACTTC
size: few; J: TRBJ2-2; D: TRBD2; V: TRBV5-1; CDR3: CASSPGLDHTGELFF; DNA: TGCGCCAGCAGCCCGGGACTAGATCATACCGGGGAGCTGTTTTTT
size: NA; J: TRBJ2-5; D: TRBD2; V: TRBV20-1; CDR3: CSAPRLAGGPGETQYF; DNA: TGCAGTGCTCCCCGACTAGCGGGAGGGCCGGGAGAGACCCAGTACTTC
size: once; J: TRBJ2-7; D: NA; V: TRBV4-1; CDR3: CASSLTEGPYEQYF; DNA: TGCGCCAGCAGCCTGACTGAGGGGCCCTACGAGCAGTACTTC
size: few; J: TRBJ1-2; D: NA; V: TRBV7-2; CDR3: CASSFGSDGYTF; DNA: TGTGCCAGCAGCTTTGGGTCTGATGGCTACACCTTC
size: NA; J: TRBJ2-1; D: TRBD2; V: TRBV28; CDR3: CASSLSGGRENNEQFF; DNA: TGTGCCAGCAGTTTATCTGGCGGGAGAGAGAACAATGAGCAGTTCTTC
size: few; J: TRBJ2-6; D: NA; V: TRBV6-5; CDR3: CASRIVGANVLTF; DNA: TGTGCCAGCAGGATAGTTGGGGCCAACGTCCTGACTTTC
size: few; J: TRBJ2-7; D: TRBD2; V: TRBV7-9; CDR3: CASSFEREVSEQYF; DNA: TGTGCCAGCAGCTTCGAGCGGGAGGTTTCCGAGCAGTACTTC
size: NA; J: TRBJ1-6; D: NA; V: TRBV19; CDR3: CASGDSYNSPLHF; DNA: TGTGCCAGCGGGGACTCTTATAATTCACCCCTCCACTTT
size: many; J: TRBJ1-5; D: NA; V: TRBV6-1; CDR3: CASSPTVGQPQHF; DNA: TGTGCCAGCAGTCCCACGGTAGGTCAGCCCCAGCATTTT
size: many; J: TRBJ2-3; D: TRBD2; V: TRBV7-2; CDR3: CASSFRTSGSSDTQYF; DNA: TGTGCCAGCAGCTTCAGGACTAGCGGGAGCTCAGATACGCAGTATTTT
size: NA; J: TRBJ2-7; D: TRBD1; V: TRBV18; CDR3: CASSPPGTGEGEQYF; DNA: TGTGCCAGCTCACCCCCCGGGACAGGGGAGGGCGAGCAGTACTTC
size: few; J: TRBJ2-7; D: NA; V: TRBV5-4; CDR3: CASSFLGQSSEQYF; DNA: TGTGCCAGCAGCTTCCTAGGCCAGTCCTCGGAGCAGTACTTC
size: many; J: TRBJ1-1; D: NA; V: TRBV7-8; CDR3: CASSLSEGNTEAFF; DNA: TGTGCCAGCAGCTTGTCGGAAGGGAACACTGAAGCTTTCTTT
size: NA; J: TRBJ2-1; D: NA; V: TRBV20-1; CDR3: CSASGDTRYNEQFF; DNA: TGCAGTGCTAGCGGGGACACCAGATACAATGAGCAGTTCTTC
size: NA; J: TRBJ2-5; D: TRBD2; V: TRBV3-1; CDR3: CASSHPGGFTETQYF; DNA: TGTGCCAGCAGCCACCCGGGAGGGTTCACGGAGACCCAGTACTTC
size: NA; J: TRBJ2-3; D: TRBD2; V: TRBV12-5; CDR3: CASGLSSGSTDTQYF; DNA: TGTGCTAGTGGTTTATCTAGCGGGAGCACAGATACGCAGTATTTT
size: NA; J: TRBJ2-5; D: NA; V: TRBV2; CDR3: CASKGEQHQETQYF; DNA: TGTGCCAGCAAGGGCGAGCAACACCAAGAGACCCAGTACTTC
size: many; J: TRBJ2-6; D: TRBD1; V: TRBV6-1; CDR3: CASSPRTGNSGANVLTF; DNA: TGTGCCAGCAGTCCACGGACAGGAAACTCTGGGGCCAACGTCCTGACTTTC
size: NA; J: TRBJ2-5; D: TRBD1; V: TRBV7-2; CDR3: CASSFTGVRRETQYF; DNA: TGTGCCAGCAGCTTCACAGGGGTTCGTCGAGAGACCCAGTACTTC
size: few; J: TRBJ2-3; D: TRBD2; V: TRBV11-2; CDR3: CASSFIKRESVRTDTQYF; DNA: TGTGCCAGCAGCTTTATTAAGCGGGAGTCGGTTCGCACAGATACGCAGTATTTT
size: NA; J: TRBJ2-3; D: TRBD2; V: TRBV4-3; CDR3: CASSQEGLAGPPPTDTQYF; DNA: TGCGCCAGCAGCCAAGAAGGGCTAGCGGGGCCCCCGCCCACAGATACGCAGTATTTT
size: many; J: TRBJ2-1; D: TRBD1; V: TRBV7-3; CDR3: CASSPGTDYNEQFF; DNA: TGTGCCAGCAGCCCAGGGACAGACTACAATGAGCAGTTCTTC
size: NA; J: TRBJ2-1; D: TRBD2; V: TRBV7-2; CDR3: CASRMGLAGGFSSYNEQFF; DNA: TGTGCCAGCAGGATGGGACTAGCGGGGGGGTTTAGCTCCTACAATGAGCAGTTCTTC
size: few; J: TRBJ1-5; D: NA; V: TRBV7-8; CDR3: CASSPTRDQPQHF; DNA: TGTGCCAGCAGCCCGACTCGGGATCAGCCCCAGCATTTT
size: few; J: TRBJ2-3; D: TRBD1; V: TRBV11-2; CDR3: CASSPPGQGDTQYF; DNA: TGTGCCAGCAGCCCTCCGGGACAGGGAGATACGCAGTATTTT
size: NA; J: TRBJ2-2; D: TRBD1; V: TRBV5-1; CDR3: CASRTPGQGLMGPRGTGELFF; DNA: TGCGCCAGCAGGACTCCGGGACAGGGTTTAATGGGCCCAAGGGGCACCGGGGAGCTGTTTTTT
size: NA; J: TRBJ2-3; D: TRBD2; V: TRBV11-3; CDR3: CASSLGLAVYTDTQYF; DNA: TGTGCCAGCAGCTTAGGACTAGCGGTTTACACAGATACGCAGTATTTT
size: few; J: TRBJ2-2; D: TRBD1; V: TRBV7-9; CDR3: CASGPPGQGGTGELFF; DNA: TGTGCCAGCGGACCGCCGGGACAGGGGGGAACCGGGGAGCTGTTTTTT
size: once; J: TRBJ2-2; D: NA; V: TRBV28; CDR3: CASSLVARTTGELFF; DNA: TGTGCCAGCAGTTTAGTGGCGCGTACCACCGGGGAGCTGTTTTTT
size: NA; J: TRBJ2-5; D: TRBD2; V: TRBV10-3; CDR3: CAISDPGGLQETQYF; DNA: TGTGCCATCAGTGACCCGGGAGGCCTACAAGAGACCCAGTACTTC
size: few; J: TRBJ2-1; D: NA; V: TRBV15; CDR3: CATTDIGGNEQFF; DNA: TGTGCCACCACCGATATAGGGGGCAATGAGCAGTTCTTC
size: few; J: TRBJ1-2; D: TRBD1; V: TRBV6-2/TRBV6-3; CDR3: CASSPEQGILRGYTF; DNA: TGTGCCAGCAGTCCAGAACAGGGGATACTAAGAGGCTACACCTTC
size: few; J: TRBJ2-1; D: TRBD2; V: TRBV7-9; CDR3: CASSLAGRDHEQFF; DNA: TGTGCCAGCAGCTTAGCGGGGAGGGATCATGAGCAGTTCTTC
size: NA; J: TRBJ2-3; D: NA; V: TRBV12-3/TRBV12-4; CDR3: CASSRGRSATDTQYF; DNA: TGTGCCAGCAGCCGGGGGAGATCGGCCACAGATACGCAGTATTTT
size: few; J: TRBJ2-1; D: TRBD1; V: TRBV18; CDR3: CASSGQGSNEQFF; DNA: TGTGCCAGCTCCGGACAGGGGTCCAATGAGCAGTTCTTC
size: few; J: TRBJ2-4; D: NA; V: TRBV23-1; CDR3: CASSQSVLTLRNIQYF; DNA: TGCGCCAGCAGTCAATCGGTCTTGACGTTACGGAACATTCAGTACTTC
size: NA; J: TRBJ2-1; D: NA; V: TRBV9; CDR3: CASSVGTSNEQFF; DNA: TGTGCCAGCAGCGTGGGGACGAGCAATGAGCAGTTCTTC
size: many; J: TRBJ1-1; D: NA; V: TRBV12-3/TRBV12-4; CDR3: CASSLEEQLEAFF; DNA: TGTGCCAGCAGTTTAGAGGAACAGCTTGAAGCTTTCTTT
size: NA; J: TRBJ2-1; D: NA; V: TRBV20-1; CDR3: CSAKSGMNEQFF; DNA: TGCAGTGCTAAGTCCGGGATGAATGAGCAGTTCTTC
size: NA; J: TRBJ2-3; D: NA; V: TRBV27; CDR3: CASSSRTLKGPDTQYF; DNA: TGTGCCAGCAGTTCCCGGACGCTTAAAGGGCCAGATACGCAGTATTTT
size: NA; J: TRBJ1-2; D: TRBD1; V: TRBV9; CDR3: CASSMGTANYGYTF; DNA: TGTGCCAGCAGCATGGGGACAGCTAACTATGGCTACACCTTC
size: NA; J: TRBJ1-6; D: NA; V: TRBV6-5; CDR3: CASRAQGWGNSPLHF; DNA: TGTGCCAGCAGAGCACAGGGCTGGGGGAATTCACCCCTCCACTTT
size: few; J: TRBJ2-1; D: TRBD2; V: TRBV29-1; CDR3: CSVETSGRLNEQFF; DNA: TGCAGCGTCGAAACTAGCGGGAGGTTAAATGAGCAGTTCTTC
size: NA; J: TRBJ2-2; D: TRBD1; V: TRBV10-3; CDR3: CATGQGSVTGELFF; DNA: TGTGCCACCGGACAGGGCTCTGTCACCGGGGAGCTGTTTTTT
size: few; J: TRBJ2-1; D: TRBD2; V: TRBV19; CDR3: CASSNGAGGNEQFF; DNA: TGTGCCAGTAGTAACGGGGCGGGAGGTAATGAGCAGTTCTTC
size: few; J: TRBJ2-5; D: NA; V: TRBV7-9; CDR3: CASSLGGGYPRETQYF; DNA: TGTGCCAGCAGCTTAGGAGGGGGATACCCCCGAGAGACCCAGTACTTC
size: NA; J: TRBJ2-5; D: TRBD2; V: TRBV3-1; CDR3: CASSQGPASGTYQETQYF; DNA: TGTGCCAGCAGCCAGGGGCCTGCTAGCGGGACGTACCAAGAGACCCAGTACTTC
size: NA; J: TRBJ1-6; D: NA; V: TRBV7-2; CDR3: CASSLNPGSPLHF; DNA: TGTGCCAGCAGCCTCAACCCCGGTTCACCCCTCCACTTT